Detailed here is one T cell receptor beta chain. These data belong to a study of shared clonotypes between healthy human individuals. Clones were sequenced by immunoSEQ multiplex PCR, and TCRdb holds only the in-frame ones, with some missing. The data contain a few hundred thousand clones, 97% of them seen just once; the ten biggest clones take up about 0.06%. This CDR3 region has 15 residues. V was trimmed by 6 bases and J by 1 base, leaving 12 bases between them. CDR1 is MDHEN and CDR2 is SYDVKM in the germline V gene. The specimen was naive CD4+ T cells sorted from blood. The subset: CD45RA+ positively selected. This chain connects TRBV28 to TRBJ1-4; D is undetermined. The sequence came from a woman under 40 in good health. The CDR3 coding sequence is TGTGCCAGCAGGCGGGGTATGCGAACTAATGAAAAACTGTTTTTT. Encoded protein: CASRRGMRTNEKLFF.